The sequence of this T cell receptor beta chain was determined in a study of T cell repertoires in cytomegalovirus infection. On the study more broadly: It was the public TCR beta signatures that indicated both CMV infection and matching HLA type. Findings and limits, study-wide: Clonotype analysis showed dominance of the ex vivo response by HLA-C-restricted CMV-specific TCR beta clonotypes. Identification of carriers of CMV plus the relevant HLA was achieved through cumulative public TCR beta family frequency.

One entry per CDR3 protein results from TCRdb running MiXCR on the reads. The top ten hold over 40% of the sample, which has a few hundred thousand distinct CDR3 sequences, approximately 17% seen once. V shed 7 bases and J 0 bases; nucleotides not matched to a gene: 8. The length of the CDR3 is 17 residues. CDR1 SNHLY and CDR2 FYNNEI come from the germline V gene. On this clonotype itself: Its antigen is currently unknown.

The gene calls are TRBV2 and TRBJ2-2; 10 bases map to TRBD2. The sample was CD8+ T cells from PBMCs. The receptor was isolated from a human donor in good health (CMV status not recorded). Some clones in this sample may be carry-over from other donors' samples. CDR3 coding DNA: TGTGCCAGCAAAAAGGAGCGGGGGGGGCCGAACACCGGGGAGCTGTTTTTT. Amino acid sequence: CASKKERGGPNTGELFF. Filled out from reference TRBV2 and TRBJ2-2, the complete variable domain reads EPEVTQTPSHQVTQMGQEVILRCVPISNHLYFYWYRQILGQKVEFLVSFYNNEISEKSEIFDDQFSVERPDGSNFTLKIRSTKLEDSAMYFCASKKERGGPNTGELFFGEGSRLTVL.